This T cell receptor beta chain was sequenced for a study of regulatory T cells in long-lasting Graves disease. The time point denotes: newly diagnosed GD, antithyroid drugs for less than 3 months. TCR sequences were obtained from RNA taken from PBMCs. Each patient gave approximately 8.1 milliliters of EDTA-anticoagulated peripheral blood. The CDR3 has 14 residues. The ends were cut back, 6 bases at V and 4 bases at J, with 13 bases in the middle. General study findings and limits: Favored gene segments in persistent disease were TRBV28, TRBJ1-2 and TRBJ2-5. Relative to newly diagnosed Graves' patients, persistent ones had lower TCR diversity.

Relying on iRepertoire HTBI primers and Arm-PCR of CDR3 regions, the team built TCR beta libraries. Via MiXCR, TCRdb re-called the multiplex PCR reads, giving one row per CDR3 protein. Altogether around 250,000 distinct CDR3 sequences are present, 15% to 20% being singletons, with the ten largest covering around 15%. This clonotype was counted many times. The antigen is undetermined. These data were also reused for a study on T cells in Graves' hyperthyroidism and ophthalmopathy.

Sequencing was performed on peripheral blood mononuclear cells (PBMCs), taken at new diagnosis, from a patient treated with antithyroid drugs. The J gene is TRBJ1-3, the V gene TRBV12-3 or TRBV12-4; TRBD1 might be the D (6 bases). This TCR came from a woman aged 25 to 45 with Graves disease. The CDR3 loop is CASSPTGRGNTIYF. Here the CDR3 DNA reads TGTGCCAGCAGCCCTACAGGGAGAGGAAACACCATATATTTT.